A selection of T cell receptor beta chains follows, all from one sample in a study of blood T cell repertoires in COVID-19. This table comes from immunoSEQ multiplex PCR, and its TCRdb copy is limited to in-frame clones, with some not included. The sample shows tens of thousands of clones, 91% of them seen only once. Specimen: peripheral blood. Every receptor here comes from a human donor with active COVID-19. The donor label of this sample is uncertain. Each CDR3 is given without its conserved first and last residue. The order of the fields is V gene, D gene, J gene, CDR3 protein. D genes are given only for firm matches.

TRBV30	.	TRBJ1-5	AWSSDSNQPQH
TRBV6-5	.	TRBJ2-2	ASAGQYTGELF
TRBV4-3	.	TRBJ1-2	ASSQDLGGAGYGYT
TRBV6-2/TRBV6-3	TRBD1	TRBJ1-1	ASSYGAGGGTEAF
TRBV27	.	TRBJ1-5	ASSQEAAGVNQPQH
TRBV15	.	TRBJ1-6	ATSRGPDSYNSPLH
TRBV9	.	TRBJ2-7	ASSVVGEPYEQY
TRBV5-6	.	TRBJ1-4	ASSLVGGREKLF
TRBV2	TRBD2	TRBJ2-1	ASSDVAGAGNEQF
TRBV7-2	.	TRBJ2-2	ASSLVWGHTGELF
TRBV28	.	TRBJ2-7	ASSLGGGMYEQY
TRBV28	TRBD2	TRBJ2-3	ASVSLAGVQDTQY
TRBV5-5	.	TRBJ2-5	ASSATGSQETQY